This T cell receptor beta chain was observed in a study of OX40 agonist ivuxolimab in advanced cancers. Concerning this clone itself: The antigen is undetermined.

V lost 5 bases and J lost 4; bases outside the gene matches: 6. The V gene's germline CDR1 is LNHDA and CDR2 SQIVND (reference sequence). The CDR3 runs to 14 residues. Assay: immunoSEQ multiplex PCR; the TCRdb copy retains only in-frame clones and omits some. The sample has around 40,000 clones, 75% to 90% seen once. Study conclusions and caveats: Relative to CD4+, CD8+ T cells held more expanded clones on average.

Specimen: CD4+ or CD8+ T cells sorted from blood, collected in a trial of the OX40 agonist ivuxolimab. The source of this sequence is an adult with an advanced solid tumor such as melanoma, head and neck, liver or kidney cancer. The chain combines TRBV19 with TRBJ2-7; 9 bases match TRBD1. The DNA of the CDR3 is TGTGCCAGTAGTCCCCGGGACAGGGATTACGAGCAGTACGTC. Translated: CASSPRDRDYEQYV.